The sequence of this TCR beta chain was determined in a study of early T cells in non-severe SARS-CoV-2 infection. Broader study findings: Sequences matched to VDJdb favored anti-spike CD8 responses, while private and CD4 specificities were missed.

This CDR3 spans 15 amino acids. Losses at the gene ends were 7 bases for V and 6 bases for J; bases not matched to a gene: 9. CDR1 and CDR2 (germline): LNHDA, SQIVND (reference sequence). This clonotype came up a few times. Its antigen is not known. TCRdb used MiXCR to reprocess the 5' RACE reads, holding one entry per CDR3 protein. The table includes 70,000 or so distinct CDR3 sequences, roughly 13% detected once. The source of this sequence is an adult who was a healthcare worker with PCR-confirmed SARS-CoV-2 infection or an uninfected control (not recorded which). The chain has TRBV19 and TRBJ2-3, with TRBD2 matching 11 bases. The sequencing sample was made of whole blood. CDR3 DNA: TGTGCCAGTACCCCTAGCGGGGGGCTCTCGGATACGCAGTATTTT. Translation gives CASTPSGGLSDTQYF.